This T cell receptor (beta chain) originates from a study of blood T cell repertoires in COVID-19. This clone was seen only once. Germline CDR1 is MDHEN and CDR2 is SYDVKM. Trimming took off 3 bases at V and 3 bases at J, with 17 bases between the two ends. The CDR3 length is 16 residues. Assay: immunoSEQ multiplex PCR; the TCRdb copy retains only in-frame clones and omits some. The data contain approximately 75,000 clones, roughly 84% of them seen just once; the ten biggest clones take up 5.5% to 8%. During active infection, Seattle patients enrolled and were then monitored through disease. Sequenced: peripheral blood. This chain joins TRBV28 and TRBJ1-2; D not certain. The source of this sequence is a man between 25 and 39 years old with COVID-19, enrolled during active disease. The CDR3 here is CASSFTTTHVYYGYTF. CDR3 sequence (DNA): TGTGCCAGCAGTTTCACAACGACTCACGTATACTATGGCTACACCTTC.